This T cell receptor (beta chain) emerged from a study of beta chain features in type 1 diabetes. Heparinised blood was drawn once per donor, averaging about 116 mL. Of the isolated RNA, all was reverse transcribed, and so the sequenced material was expressed TCRB transcripts. The average output of naive, central memory and regulatory T cell samples was roughly 3.6 million reads. Method: immunoSEQ multiplex PCR; TCRdb's copy keeps in-frame clones and lacks some. This sample yields hundreds of thousands of clones, of which over 10% are seen a single time; about 0.02% belongs to the top ten. Study-level results: Equally in patients and controls, PCR might preferentially amplify shorter templates. Within each of all four CD4+ subsets, Type 1 diabetes patients had TCRB CDR3s that were moderately but significantly shorter.

V dropped 1 base and J dropped 8 bases, with 14 bases sitting between them. The CDR3 loop spans 13 amino acids. Per germline, CDR1 GTSNPN and CDR2 SVGIG (reference sequence). This clone has a single count. As yet, its antigen is unknown. The chain couples TRBV30 to TRBJ1-2, with D perhaps TRBD1 (5 bases). Source material: naive CD4+ T cells from blood. This TCR was recovered from a young man with type 1 diabetes. This CDR3 is CAWSAQGGSGYTF. The CDR3 nucleotides read TGTGCCTGGAGTGCCCAGGGTGGATCAGGCTACACCTTC.